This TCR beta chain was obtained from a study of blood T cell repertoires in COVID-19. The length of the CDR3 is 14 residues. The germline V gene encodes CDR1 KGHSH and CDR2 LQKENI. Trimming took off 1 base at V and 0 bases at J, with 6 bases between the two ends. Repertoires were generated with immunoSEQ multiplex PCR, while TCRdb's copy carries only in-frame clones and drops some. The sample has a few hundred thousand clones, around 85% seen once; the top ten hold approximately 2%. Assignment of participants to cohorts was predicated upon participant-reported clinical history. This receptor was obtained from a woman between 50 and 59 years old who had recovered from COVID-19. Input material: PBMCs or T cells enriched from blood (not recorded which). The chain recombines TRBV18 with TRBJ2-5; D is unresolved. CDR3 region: CASSPRSDQETQYF. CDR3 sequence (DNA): TGTGCCAGCTCACCACGGAGCGACCAAGAGACCCAGTACTTC. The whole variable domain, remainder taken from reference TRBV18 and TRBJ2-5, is NAGVMQNPRHLVRRRGQEARLRCSPMKGHSHVYWYRQLPEEGLKFMVYLQKENIIDESGMPKERFSAEFPKEGPSILRIQQVVRGDSAAYFCASSPRSDQETQYFGPGTRLLVL.